This record looks at one T cell receptor beta chain sequence and its context. The germline V gene encodes CDR1 LGHNA and CDR2 YNFKEQ. The CDR3 runs 16 residues. The ends lost 3 bases at V and 3 bases at J; junction bases unmatched: 3. The sample originates from a study of blood T cell repertoires in COVID-19. In the authors' workflow: Estimation of nucleated cell counts was performed using reference gene primer amplification. This table comes from immunoSEQ multiplex PCR, and its TCRdb copy is limited to in-frame clones, with some not included. The V and J calls and clone size come from that table; D and trimming were worked out from the DNA. The sample lists approximately 200,000 clones; about nine tenths were seen once.

The chain is built from TRBV4-2 and TRBJ2-3; TRBD2 agrees at 13 bases. Sequencing was done on a sample of peripheral blood. The TCR sequence derives from a man aged 30-40 years with COVID-19, enrolled during active disease. The CDR3, as DNA: TGTGCCAGCAGCCAGCTACTAGCGGGGGGGACAGATACGCAGTATTTT. This codes for CASSQLLAGGTDTQYF.